The present TCR beta chain was sequenced within a study of T cell repertoires in cytomegalovirus infection. About the study: It was recently identified HLA-C-restricted and well-studied HLA-B-restricted CMV epitopes that the study used. Public TCR beta signatures marked donors with CMV infection and the matching HLA.

Per the germline V gene, CDR1 is LNHNV and CDR2 is YYDKDF (reference sequence). The V gene end was trimmed by 3 bases and the J gene end by 7 bases; junction bases not matched to a gene: 1. The length of the CDR3 is 13 residues. Points on this clonotype: Its matching antigen is unknown.

General study points: Summed frequency of shared TCR beta families picked out CMV carriers who also had the relevant HLA. In two of eight donors, the top clonotype was HLA-C-restricted CMV-specific.

A single record per CDR3 protein comes from TCRdb applying MiXCR to the reads. The sample lists 370,000 or so distinct CDR3 sequences; about a third were seen once. The specimen was cultured PBMCs, collected from culture after CMV antigen stimulation. This TCR came from a human donor in good health (CMV status not recorded). Some clones in this sample may be carry-over from other donors' samples. The V call is TRBV15, the J call TRBJ1-4, with TRBD1 identical over 8 bases. As DNA, the CDR3 is TGTGCCACCAGCAGCACAGGGGGTGAAAAACTGTTTTTT. Translated: CATSSTGGEKLFF.